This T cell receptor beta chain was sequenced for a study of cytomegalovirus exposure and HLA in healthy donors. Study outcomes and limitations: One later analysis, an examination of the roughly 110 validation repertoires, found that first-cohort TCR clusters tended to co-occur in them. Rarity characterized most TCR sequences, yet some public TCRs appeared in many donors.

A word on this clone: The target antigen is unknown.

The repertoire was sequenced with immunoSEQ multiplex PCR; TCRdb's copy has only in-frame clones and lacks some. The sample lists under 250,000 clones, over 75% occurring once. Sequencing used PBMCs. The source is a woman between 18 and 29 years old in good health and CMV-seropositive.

The CDR3 bases are TGTGCCAGCAGCTTACAGGGGTGGGGAAGCAATCAGCCCCAGCATTTT. Translating it yields CASSLQGWGSNQPQHF. The V gene is TRBV11-2, the J gene TRBJ1-5; D is perhaps TRBD1 (6 bases). The CDR3 spans 16 residues. The germline V gene has CDR1 SGHAT and CDR2 FQNNGV. Trimming took off 2 bases at V and 1 base at J, with 12 bases between the two ends.